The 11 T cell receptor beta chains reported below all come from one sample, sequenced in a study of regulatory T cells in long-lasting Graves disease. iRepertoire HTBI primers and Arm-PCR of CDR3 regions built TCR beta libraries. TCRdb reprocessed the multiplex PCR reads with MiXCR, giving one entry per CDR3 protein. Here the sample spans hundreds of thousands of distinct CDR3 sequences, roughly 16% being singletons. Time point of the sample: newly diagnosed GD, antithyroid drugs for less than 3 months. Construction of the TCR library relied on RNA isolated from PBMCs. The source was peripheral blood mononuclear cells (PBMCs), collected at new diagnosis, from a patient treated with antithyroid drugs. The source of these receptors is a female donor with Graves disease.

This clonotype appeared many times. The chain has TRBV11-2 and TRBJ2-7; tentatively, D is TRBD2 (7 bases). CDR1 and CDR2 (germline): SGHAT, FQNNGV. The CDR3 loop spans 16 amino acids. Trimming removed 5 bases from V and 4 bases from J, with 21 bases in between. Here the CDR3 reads CASSPQGGGRTYEQYF. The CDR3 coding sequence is TGTGCCAGCAGCCCCCAAGGGGGAGGGCGTACTTACGAGCAGTACTTC.

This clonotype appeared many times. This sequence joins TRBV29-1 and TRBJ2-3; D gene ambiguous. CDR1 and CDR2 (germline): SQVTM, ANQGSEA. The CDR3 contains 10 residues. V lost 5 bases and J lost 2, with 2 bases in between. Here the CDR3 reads CSVLTDTQYF. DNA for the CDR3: TGCAGCGTTCTCACAGATACGCAGTATTTT.

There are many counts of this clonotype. CDR3 sequence reads: CASSSLTGYNEQFF. The CDR3 DNA is TGTGCCAGCAGCTCCCTTACAGGCTACAATGAGCAGTTCTTC. The J gene is TRBJ2-1, the V gene TRBV13; a possible D gene is TRBD1 (5 bases). This CDR3 region has 14 residues. With 4 bases removed from V and 3 bases from J, the gap between germline ends came to 10 bases. The germline CDR1 and CDR2 sequences are PRHDT and FYEKMQ (reference sequence).

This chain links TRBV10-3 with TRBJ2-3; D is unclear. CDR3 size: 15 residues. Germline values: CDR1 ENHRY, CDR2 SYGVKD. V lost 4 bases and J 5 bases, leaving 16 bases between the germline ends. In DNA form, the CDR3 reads TGTGCCATCAGTGGAGAAGGTGATCGATTAGATACGCAGTATTTT. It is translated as CAISGEGDRLDTQYF.

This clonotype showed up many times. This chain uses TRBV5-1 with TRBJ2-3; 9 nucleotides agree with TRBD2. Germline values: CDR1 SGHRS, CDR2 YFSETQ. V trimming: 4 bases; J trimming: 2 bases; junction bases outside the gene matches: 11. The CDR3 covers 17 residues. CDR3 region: CASSQTTLAGYTDTQYF. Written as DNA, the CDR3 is TGCGCCAGCAGCCAAACTACCCTAGCGGGGTACACAGATACGCAGTATTTT.

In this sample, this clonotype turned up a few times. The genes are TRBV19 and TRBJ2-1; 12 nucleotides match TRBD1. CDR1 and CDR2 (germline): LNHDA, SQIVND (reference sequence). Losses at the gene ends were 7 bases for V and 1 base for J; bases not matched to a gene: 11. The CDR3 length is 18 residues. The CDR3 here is CASTAGTGGRSSYNEQFF. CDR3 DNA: TGTGCCAGTACCGCCGGGACAGGGGGCCGCTCATCCTACAATGAGCAGTTCTTC.

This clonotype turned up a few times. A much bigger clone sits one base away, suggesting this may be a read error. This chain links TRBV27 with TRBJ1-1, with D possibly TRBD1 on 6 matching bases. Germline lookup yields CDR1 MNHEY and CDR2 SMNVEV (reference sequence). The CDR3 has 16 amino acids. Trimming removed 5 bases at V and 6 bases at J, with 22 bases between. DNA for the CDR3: TGTGCCAGCAGTAGTCGGTCCGTGGGGGCGTACGCTGAAGCTTTCTTT. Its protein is CASSSRSVGAYAEAFF.

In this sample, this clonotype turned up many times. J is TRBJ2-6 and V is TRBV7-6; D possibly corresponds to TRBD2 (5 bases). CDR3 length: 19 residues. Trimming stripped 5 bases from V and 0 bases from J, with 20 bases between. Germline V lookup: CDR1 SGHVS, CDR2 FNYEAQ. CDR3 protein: CASSPRAGVAYSGANVLTF. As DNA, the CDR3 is TGTGCCAGCAGCCCTCGGGCGGGCGTAGCCTACTCTGGGGCCAACGTCCTGACTTTC.

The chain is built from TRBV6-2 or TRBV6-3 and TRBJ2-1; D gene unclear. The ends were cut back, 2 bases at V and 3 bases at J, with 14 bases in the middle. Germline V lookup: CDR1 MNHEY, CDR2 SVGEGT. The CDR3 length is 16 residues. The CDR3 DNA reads TGTGCCAGCAGTTACAAGGGCCTCGGAAACTACAATGAGCAGTTCTTC. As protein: CASSYKGLGNYNEQFF.

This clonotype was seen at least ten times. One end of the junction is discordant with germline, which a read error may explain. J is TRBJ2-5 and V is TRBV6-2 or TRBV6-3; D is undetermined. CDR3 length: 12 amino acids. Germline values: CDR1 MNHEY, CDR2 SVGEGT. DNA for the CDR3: TGTGCCAGCAGTCCAACCGAAGAGTCCCAGTACTTC. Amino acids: CASSPTEESQYF.

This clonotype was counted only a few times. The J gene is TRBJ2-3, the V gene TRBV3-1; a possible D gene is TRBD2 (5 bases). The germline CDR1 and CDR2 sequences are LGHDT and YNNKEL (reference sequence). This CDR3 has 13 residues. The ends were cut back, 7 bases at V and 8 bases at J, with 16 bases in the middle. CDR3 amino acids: CASTTITAGTQYF. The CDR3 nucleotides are TGTGCCAGCACCACGATCACCGCGGGTACGCAGTATTTT.